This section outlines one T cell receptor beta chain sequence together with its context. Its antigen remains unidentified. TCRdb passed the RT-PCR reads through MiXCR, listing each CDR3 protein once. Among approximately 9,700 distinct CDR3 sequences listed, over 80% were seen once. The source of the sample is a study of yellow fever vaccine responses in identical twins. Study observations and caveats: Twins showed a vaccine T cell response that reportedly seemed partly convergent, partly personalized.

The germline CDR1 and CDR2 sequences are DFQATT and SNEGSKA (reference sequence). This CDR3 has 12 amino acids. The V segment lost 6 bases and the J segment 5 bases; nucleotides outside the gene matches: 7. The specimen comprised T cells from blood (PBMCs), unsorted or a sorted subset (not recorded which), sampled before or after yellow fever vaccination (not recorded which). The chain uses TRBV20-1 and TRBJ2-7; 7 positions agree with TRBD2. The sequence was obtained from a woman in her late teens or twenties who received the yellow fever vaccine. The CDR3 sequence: CSAYGLGDEQYV. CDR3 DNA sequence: TGCAGTGCATATGGACTAGGGGACGAGCAGTACGTC.